Included here is one T cell receptor (beta chain) sequence, with context. Its antigen is currently not known. Qualities for individual bases were not recorded, and no much larger clone is one base off. CDR1 is given as LNHDA and CDR2 as SQIVND, both from the germline V gene (reference sequence). CDR3 length: 15 amino acids, cysteine to phenylalanine. CDR3 DNA is the only sequence kept; it has 45 bases, read in frame from the first base. Relative to germline, V is 5 bases shorter and J is 5 bases shorter, with 13 bases between their ends. These data are taken from a study of cytomegalovirus exposure and HLA in healthy donors (dated by TCRdb to 2016 to 2017). With respect to the entire study: An earlier analysis of approximately 640 of the donors reported 250 to 300 Gb of sequence data and roughly 100 million unique TCR beta sequences from approximately 180 million T cells. On average, around 240,000 unique TCR beta nucleotide sequences were sequenced per donor among 300 to 500 genotyped donors of the cohort, with approximately 18% of those sequences being non-productive. All discovery cohort repertoires had been generated on a single sequencing platform. Around 330 gigabases of sequencing data and around 85 million unique TCR sequences made up an early release that covered roughly 670 HLA-typed donors. Genome-wide SNP genotypes for about three fifths of the roughly 670 donors were used in a later genetic analysis, which treated that subset as a discovery cohort. Donor age, sex, ethnicity and CMV serostatus were compiled together with the repertoire data. Besides the first cohort of 550 to 750 subjects, a separate validation cohort made up of 120 or so different subjects was used. Roughly 5 DR-DQ haplotypes were handled as single units for association and clustering, since linkage in the cohort was strong. High-throughput TCR immunosequencing, statistical association of individual TCRs with disease status, and machine learning were combined to predict cytomegalovirus infection status. The study profiled the T cell repertoires of hundreds of subjects by immunosequencing and related them to cytomegalovirus serostatus. In an earlier analysis of 587 of the donors, high-throughput TCR beta sequencing was used to judge whether each TCR beta V gene segment behaved as functional or pseudogenic. The study was designed to test whether signatures of past pathogen exposure could be identified by cataloging public T cell receptors. Of the 300 to 400 genotyped donors, about 80% fell in the genetic ancestry cluster associated with self-reported Caucasian donors. Class I and class II HLA loci were covered by the typing at four-digit resolution. Typing coverage varied by locus: about 629-630 donors for A, B, C, DRB1 and DQB1; roughly 560 for DQA1; 606 for DPA1; roughly 450 for DPB1. The later analysis used no new phenotypic data to find candidate immune exposures, relying instead on TCR beta sequences and their occurrence across donors. In a later analysis, previously published TCR beta repertoires from several hundred donors were re-analyzed and high-resolution HLA genotyping was added so that TCR occurrence patterns could be studied. General study outcomes and caveats: At a false discovery rate of 0.05, a later analysis linked under 20,000 TCR beta sequences to specific HLA alleles. Across donors, most TCR sequences were observed very rarely, whereas some public TCRs were present in many individuals. Immune exposure information for the cohort was limited to CMV serostatus. A further reported finding was that TCR beta sequences accurately predicted the HLA-A and HLA-B alleles for most subjects in the first cohort. Compared with the approximately 720-donor mean, donors in an Asian-associated ancestry cluster had fewer N-insertions in productive TCRs, according to a later genetic analysis. In a later analysis, HLA-associated TCR beta chains were found to be more clonally expanded and to have lower generation probabilities than equally common non-associated chains. Linkage disequilibrium might explain the correlated functional status among segregating V segments, but an unknown experimental factor could not be ruled out. When HLA alleles, especially DR and DQ, strongly co-occurred, attributing TCR associations to individual alleles was difficult. Because counts were too low, seventeen rarely observed V segments, including chromosome 9 orphons, were excluded from the earlier analysis of 587 of the donors. A group of highly shared sequence variants was considered likely to be a technical artifact of the sequencing pipeline. A total of 150 or so TCR beta chains were listed by the study as associated with cytomegalovirus. The cohort was sequenced for TCR beta chains only, and without alpha or paired-chain data the features that could be detected were limited. In both the original and validation cohorts, the classifier was reported to diagnose cytomegalovirus status with high specificity and sensitivity. Roughly uniform sequencing depth across donors was assumed in presence/absence analyses, although this assumption may not hold. In a later analysis, the rate of TCR association differed among HLA loci, with DRB1 alleles having the most associated TCRs and HLA-C alleles having the fewest. Some IMGT-functional V segments, including TRBV6-2 and TRBV6-3, could not be distinguished by the 87-base-pair reads and were therefore excluded. HLA typing was unavailable for some donors at each locus, so association tests used only the typed subset. Three of the identified cytomegalovirus-associated TCR beta chains were confirmed in vitro to be specific for cytomegalovirus antigens. An association between a missense DCLRE1C variant and V-gene and J-gene trimming of TCR beta chains was found in a later genetic analysis and replicated in an independent cohort. A later analysis found that most CMV-associated TCR beta chains appeared HLA-restricted, with HLA associations seemingly driven largely by CMV exposure. Several of the top co-occurrence clusters appeared to be linked to parvovirus B19, influenza, CMV and Epstein-Barr virus, according to a later analysis. According to the authors, the approach could potentially be generalized to other disease states and immunological phenotypes. In an earlier analysis of a few hundred of the donors, most TCR beta V segments were observed in productive rearrangements about 87% or about 30% of the time, broadly matching IMGT annotations.

The cohort comprised several hundred healthy bone marrow donors. At the time of sampling, every cohort member was nominally healthy, though immune exposures that went unrecorded were likely present. The donor was CMV seronegative and belonged to the group of 352 seronegative cohort members. A peripheral blood sample was collected from each donor, and TCR beta sequencing was performed on peripheral blood mononuclear cells. Genomic DNA extraction from the blood cell samples was performed with the Qiagen DNeasy Blood Extraction Kit. The library was made by the immunoSEQ multiplex PCR assay. For the multiplex PCR, a mixture combining 60 forward primers for TCR Vbeta segments and 13 reverse primers for TCR Jbeta segments was used. The CDR3 region of rearranged TCR beta genes was amplified from genomic DNA by a multiplex PCR assay. Amplified TCR beta libraries were sequenced as 87-base-pair reads on the Illumina HiSeq System. As for how the authors treated the data: In a later analysis, about 80 million unique TCR beta chains were counted across the roughly 700 repertoires, and approximately 9.9 million of these chains were shared by at least two donors. Raw reads were error-corrected and collapsed into unique sequences with a nearest-neighbor algorithm that merged closely related sequences to remove PCR and sequencing errors. To assign V, D and J gene segments, CDR3 sequences were aligned to IMGT reference sequences. For a sequence to be retained, at least a six-nucleotide match to both a V gene segment and a J gene segment was required. Rearrangements were called productive when the CDR3 lacked stop codons and stayed in frame with V and J; all others were non-productive. CDR3 was defined by IMGT convention, running from the second conserved V-encoded cysteine to the conserved J-encoded phenylalanine. The earlier analysis of about 500 of the donors excluded sequences that lacked an unambiguous match to a single V gene segment. An earlier analysis of 500 to 600 of the donors classified V segments as functional when productive rearrangements were above 56.7% and as segregating when the standard deviation between donors was above 5%. A statistical classification framework was built for diagnosing cytomegalovirus status from the catalog of TCR beta chain sequences. A later analysis assigned V and J genes by comparing TCR nucleotide sequences with IMGT/GENE-DB human TR gene sequences. In a later analysis, CDR3 sequences and most-parsimonious VDJ recombination scenarios were assigned using the TCRdist pipeline. In a later analysis, each TCR beta chain was defined by its CDR3 amino acid sequence together with its V-gene family, and reads without a unique V-gene family were excluded. In a later analysis, several hundred highly shared, low-generation-probability nucleotide sequences were removed to address suspected cross-contamination and a sequencing artifact. In a later analysis, a clonal expansion index was calculated for each public chain from normalized within-repertoire ranks of inferred template counts. In a later analysis, generation probabilities were computed using a VDJ recombination model fitted to out-of-frame rearrangements, and the results were checked against IGoR. Hypergeometric tests were used in a later analysis to score TCR-TCR, TCR-HLA and TCR-CMV co-occurrence, with a repertoire-size bias correction applied to the TCR pairs. A later analysis estimated false discovery rates by permuting HLA or CMV assignments 20 times. In a later analysis, co-occurring TCRs were grouped with DBSCAN, and TCRdist sequence similarity was added when clustering was performed within HLA-allele-positive subsets. Co-occurrence clustering excluded repertoires with fewer than 30,000 or more than 120,000 public chains, plus five with anomalous nucleotide sharing. In its TCRdb copy, this immuneACCESS table keeps in-frame sequences only and misses some clones. Where compared with another copy, unresolved V genes explain less than half of these, and the others have no known cause. V, J and clone size were drawn from that table, and D and trimming were deduced from the DNA. A total of about 98,000 clones appear in this sample, under 75% of them only once. The top ten hold 0.95% to 1.5% of the sample.

The chain is made from TRBV19 and TRBJ2-6; a confident D gene designation cannot be given. The sequence was collected from a female donor in good health and CMV-seronegative. What was sequenced was PBMCs. The nucleotide sequence is TGTGCCAGTAGTCCCGTCCCCCTCTGGGCCAACGTCCTGACTTTC. Its product reads: CASSPVPLWANVLTF.